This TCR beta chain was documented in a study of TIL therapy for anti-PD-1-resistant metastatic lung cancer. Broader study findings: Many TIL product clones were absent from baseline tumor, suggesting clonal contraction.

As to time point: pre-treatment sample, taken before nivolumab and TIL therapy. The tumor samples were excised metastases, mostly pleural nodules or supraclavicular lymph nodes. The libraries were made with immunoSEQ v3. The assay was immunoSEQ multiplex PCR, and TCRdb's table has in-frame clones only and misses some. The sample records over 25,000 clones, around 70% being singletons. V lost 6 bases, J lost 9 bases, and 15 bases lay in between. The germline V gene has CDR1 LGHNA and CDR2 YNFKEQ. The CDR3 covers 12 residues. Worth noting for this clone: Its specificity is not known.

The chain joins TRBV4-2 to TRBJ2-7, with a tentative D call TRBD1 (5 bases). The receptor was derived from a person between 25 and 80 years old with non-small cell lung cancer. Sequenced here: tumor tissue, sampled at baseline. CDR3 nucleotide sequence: TGTGCCAGCAGTATGCAGGGTCTCGGGCAGTACTTC. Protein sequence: CASSMQGLGQYF.